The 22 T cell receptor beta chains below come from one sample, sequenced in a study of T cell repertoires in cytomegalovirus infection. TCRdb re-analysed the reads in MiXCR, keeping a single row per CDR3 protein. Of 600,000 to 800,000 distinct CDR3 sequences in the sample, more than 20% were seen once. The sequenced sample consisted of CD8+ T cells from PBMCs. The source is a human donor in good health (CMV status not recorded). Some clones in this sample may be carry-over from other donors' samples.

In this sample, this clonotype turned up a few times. CDR3 sequence (DNA): TGTGCCAGCAGCTTAAAACGACAGACCTACAATGAGCAGTTCTTC. Its protein product is CASSLKRQTYNEQFF. This chain links TRBV7-3 with TRBJ2-1; TRBD1 is a possible D gene (5 bases). This CDR3 region has 15 residues. Germline-derived CDR1 and CDR2 are SGHTA and FQGTGA. V was cut by 1 base and J by 2 bases, with 9 bases left in between.

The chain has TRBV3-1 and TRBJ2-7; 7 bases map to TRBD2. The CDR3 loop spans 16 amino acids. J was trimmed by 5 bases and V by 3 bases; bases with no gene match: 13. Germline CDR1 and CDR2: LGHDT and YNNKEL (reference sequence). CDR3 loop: CASSQSGRGAAHEQYF. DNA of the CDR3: TGTGCCAGCAGCCAGAGTGGGAGGGGAGCAGCCCACGAGCAGTACTTC.

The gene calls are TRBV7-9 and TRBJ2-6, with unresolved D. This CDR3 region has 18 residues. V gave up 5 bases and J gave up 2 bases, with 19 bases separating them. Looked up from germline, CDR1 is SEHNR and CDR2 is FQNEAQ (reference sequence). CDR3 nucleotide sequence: TGTGCCAGCAGCCCCCCGTCTTCAGGCGGCACTGGGGCCAACGTCCTGACTTTC. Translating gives CASSPPSSGGTGANVLTF. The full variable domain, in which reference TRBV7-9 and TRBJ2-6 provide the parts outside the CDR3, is DTGVSQNPRHKITKRGQNVTFRCDPISEHNRLYWYRQTLGQGPEFLTYFQNEAQLEKSRLLSDRFSAERPKGSFSTLEIQRTEQGDSAMYLCASSPPSSGGTGANVLTFGAGSRLTVL.

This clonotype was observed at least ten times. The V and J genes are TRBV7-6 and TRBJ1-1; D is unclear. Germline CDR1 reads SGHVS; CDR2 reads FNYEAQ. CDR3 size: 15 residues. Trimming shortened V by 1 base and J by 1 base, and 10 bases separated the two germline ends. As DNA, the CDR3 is TGTGCCAGCAGCTTAGAACCAAGGCGGAACACTGAAGCTTTCTTT. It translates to CASSLEPRRNTEAFF.

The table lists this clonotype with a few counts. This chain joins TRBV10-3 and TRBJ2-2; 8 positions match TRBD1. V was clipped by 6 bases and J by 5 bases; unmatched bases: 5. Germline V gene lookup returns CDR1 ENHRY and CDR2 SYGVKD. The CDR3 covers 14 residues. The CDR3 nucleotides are TGTGCCATCAGGACTCAGGGGGCTACCGGGGAGCTGTTTTTT. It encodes CAIRTQGATGELFF.

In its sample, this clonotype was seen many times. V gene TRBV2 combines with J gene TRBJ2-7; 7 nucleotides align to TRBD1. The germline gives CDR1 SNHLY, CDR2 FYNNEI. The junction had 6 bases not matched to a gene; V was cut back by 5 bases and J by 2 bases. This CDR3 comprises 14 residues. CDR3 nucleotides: TGTGCCAGCAGTATGGCCGGGACAGCCTACGAGCAGTACTTC. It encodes CASSMAGTAYEQYF. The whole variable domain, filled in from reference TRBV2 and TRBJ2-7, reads EPEVTQTPSHQVTQMGQEVILRCVPISNHLYFYWYRQILGQKVEFLVSFYNNEISEKSEIFDDQFSVERPDGSNFTLKIRSTKLEDSAMYFCASSMAGTAYEQYFGPGTRLTVT.

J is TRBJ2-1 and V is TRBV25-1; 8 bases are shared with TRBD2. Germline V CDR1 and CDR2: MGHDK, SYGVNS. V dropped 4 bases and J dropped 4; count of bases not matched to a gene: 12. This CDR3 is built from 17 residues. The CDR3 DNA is TGTGCCAGCAGTGCAAATAGCGGGGAGTTAAGATACAATGAGCAGTTCTTC. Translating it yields CASSANSGELRYNEQFF.

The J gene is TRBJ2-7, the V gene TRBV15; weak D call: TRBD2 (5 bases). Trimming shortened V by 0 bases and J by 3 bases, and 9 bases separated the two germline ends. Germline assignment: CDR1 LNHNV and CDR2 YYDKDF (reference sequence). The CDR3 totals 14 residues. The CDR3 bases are TGTGCCACCAGCAGAGATCGGGGTGACTACGAGCAGTACTTC. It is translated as CATSRDRGDYEQYF.

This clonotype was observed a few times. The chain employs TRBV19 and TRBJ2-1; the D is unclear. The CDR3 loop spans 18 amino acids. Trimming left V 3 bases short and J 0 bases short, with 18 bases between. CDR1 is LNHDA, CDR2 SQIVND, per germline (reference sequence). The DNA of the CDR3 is TGTGCCAGTAGTATTGTGGCAGGAAAATTTCCCTCCTACAATGAGCAGTTCTTC. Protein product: CASSIVAGKFPSYNEQFF.

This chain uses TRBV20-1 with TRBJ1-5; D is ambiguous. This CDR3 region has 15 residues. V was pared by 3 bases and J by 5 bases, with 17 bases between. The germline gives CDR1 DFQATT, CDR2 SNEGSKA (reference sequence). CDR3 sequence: CSASPGALDDQPQHF. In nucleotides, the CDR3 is TGCAGTGCTAGCCCGGGAGCTCTCGATGATCAGCCCCAGCATTTT.

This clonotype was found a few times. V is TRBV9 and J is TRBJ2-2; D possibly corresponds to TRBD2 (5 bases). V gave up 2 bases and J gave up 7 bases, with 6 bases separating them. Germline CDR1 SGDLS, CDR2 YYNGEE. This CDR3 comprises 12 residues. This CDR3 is CASSVAGGELFF. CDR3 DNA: TGTGCCAGCAGCGTGGCGGGCGGGGAGCTGTTTTTT.

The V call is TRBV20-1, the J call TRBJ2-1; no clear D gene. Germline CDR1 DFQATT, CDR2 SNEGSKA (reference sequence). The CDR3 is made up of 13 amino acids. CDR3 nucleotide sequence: TGCACCCCGAGCCCAAGGAGCTACAATGAGCAGTTCTTC. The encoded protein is CTPSPRSYNEQFF.

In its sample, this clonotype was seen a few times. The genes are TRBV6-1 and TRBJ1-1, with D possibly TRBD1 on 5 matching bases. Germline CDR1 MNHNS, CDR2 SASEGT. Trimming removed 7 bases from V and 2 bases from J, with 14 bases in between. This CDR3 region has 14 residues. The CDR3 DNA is TGTGCCAGCACCCCGGGGGGAATCAACACTGAAGCTTTCTTT. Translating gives CASTPGGINTEAFF.

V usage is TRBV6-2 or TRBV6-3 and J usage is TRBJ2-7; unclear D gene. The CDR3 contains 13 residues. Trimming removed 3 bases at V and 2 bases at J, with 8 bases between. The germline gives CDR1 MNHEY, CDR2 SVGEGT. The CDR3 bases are TGTGCCAGCAGTTATCAGGAGACCTACGAGCAGTACGTC. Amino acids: CASSYQETYEQYV.

The DNA for the CDR3 is TGTGCCAGCAGCGTAGTGGCAGGGCCGATAAACACCGGGGAGCTGTTTTTT. This encodes CASSVVAGPINTGELFF. This sequence joins TRBV9 and TRBJ2-2; D is perhaps TRBD1 (5 bases). Germline CDR1 SGDLS, CDR2 YYNGEE. This CDR3 region has 17 residues. Trimming removed 0 bases from V and 2 bases from J, with 14 bases in between.

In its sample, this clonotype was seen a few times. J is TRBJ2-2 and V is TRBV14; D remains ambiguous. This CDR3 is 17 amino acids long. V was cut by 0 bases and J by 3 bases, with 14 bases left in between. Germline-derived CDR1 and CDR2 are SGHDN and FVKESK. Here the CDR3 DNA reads TGTGCCAGCAGCCAAGATCGGGCGGAACCCCACACCGGGGAGCTGTTTTTT. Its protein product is CASSQDRAEPHTGELFF.

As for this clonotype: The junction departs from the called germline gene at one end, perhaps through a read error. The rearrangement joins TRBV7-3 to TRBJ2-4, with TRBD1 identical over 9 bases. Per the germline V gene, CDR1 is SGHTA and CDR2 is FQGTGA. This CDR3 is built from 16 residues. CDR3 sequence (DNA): TGTACCAGCAGCTTAACATGCTGGGACAGGGAAAACATTCAGTACTTC. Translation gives CTSSLTCWDRENIQYF. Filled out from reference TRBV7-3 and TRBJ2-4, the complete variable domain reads GAGVSQTPSNKVTEKGKYVELRCDPISGHTALYWYRQSLGQGPEFLIYFQGTGAADDSGLPNDRFFAVRPEGSVSTLKIQRTERGDSAVYLCTSSLTCWDRENIQYFGAGTRLSVL.

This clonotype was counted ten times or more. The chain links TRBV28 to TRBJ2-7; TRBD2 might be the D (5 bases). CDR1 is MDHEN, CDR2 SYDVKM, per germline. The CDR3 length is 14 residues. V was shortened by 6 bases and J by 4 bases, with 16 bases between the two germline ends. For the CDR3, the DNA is TGTGCCAGCAGCTTAGGCCGGGGTCCGTACGAGCAGTACGTC. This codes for CASSLGRGPYEQYV.

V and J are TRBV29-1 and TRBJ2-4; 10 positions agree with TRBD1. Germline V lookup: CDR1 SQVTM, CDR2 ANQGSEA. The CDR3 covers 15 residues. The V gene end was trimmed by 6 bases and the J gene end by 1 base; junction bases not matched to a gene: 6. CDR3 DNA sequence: TGCAGCGTGGTAGACAGGGGGCTGGCCAAAAACATTCAGTACTTC. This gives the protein CSVVDRGLAKNIQYF. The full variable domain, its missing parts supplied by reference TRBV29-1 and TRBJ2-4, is SAVISQKPSRDICQRGTSLTIQCQVDSQVTMMFWYRQQPGQSLTLIATANQGSEATYESGFVIDKFPISRPNLTFSTLTVSNMSPEDSSIYLCSVVDRGLAKNIQYFGAGTRLSVL.

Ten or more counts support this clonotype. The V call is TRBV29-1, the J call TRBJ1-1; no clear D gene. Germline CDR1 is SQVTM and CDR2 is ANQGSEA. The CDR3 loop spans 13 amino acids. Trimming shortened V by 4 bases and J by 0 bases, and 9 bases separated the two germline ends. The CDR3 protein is CSVAPRMNTEAFF. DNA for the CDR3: TGCAGCGTTGCCCCACGCATGAACACTGAAGCTTTCTTT.

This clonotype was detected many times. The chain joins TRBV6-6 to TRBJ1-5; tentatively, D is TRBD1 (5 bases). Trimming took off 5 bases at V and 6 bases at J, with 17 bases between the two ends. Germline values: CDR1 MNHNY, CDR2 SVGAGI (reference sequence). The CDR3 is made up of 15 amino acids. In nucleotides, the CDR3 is TGTGCCAGCAGTCCCGGGGGGACTTACGGTCAGCCCCAGCATTTT. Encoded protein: CASSPGGTYGQPQHF.

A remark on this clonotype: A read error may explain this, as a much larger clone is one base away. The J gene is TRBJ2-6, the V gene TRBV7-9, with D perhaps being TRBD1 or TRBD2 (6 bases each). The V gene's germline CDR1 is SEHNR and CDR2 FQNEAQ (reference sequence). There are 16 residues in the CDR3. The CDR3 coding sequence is TGTGCCAGCAGCTCCATAACAGGGACTGGGGCCAACCTCCTGACTTTC. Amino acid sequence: CASSSITGTGANLLTF.